The subject of this entry is one T cell receptor beta chain. Antigen: not known. The entry originates in a study of shared clonotypes between healthy human individuals. Using immunoSEQ multiplex PCR, the repertoire was profiled, and TCRdb retains in-frame clones only, with some absent. The sample lists around 430,000 clones, 79% occurring once. The CDR3 has 16 residues. With 6 bases clipped from V and 5 bases from J, the junction kept 12 bases outside the gene matches. Germline CDR1 SGHRS, CDR2 YFSETQ. It was tens of millions of PBMCs that unsorted samples used for genomic DNA. Broader study findings: Blood was the only sampled material, and tissue repertoires likely differ.

The sequence was collected from a woman aged 40 to 50 in good health. Some clones in this sample may be carry-over from other donors' samples. Material for sequencing was PBMCs. The chain links TRBV5-1 to TRBJ1-4; 8 bases align to TRBD1. The CDR3 DNA reads TGCGCCAGCATTATCCCTCCCGGACAGGGCAATGAAAAACTGTTTTTT. Residues: CASIIPPGQGNEKLFF.